The 30 T cell receptor beta chains reported below all come from one sample, sequenced in a study of T cells in Graves' hyperthyroidism and ophthalmopathy. Amplification of TCR beta CDR3 regions used RNA as the template. The HTBI set primed first-round TCR CDR3 RT-PCR. Each CDR3 protein is one row after TCRdb ran MiXCR on the multiplex PCR reads. The sample contains 550,000 to 700,000 distinct CDR3 sequences, approximately 15% of which appear only once. The source material was blood. The receptors come from a woman in her thirties or forties with Graves' ophthalmopathy.

The table lists this clonotype with many counts. The chain has TRBV6-2 or TRBV6-3 and TRBJ2-7, with 10 positions matching TRBD2. Germline V lookup: CDR1 MNHEY, CDR2 SVGEGT. The CDR3 is made up of 17 amino acids. Unmatched junction bases numbered 13, after V lost 5 bases and J lost 3 bases. The CDR3 nucleotides are TGTGCCAGCAGTAAGGGCAAGCTGACTAGCGGGCACTACGAGCAGTACTTC. This encodes CASSKGKLTSGHYEQYF.

This chain joins TRBV5-1 and TRBJ2-5, with unresolved D. Germline CDR1 SGHRS, CDR2 YFSETQ. This CDR3 has 14 residues. V gave up 2 bases and J gave up 5 bases, with 13 bases separating them. The CDR3 protein is CASSFSVARETQYF. CDR3 sequence (DNA): TGCGCCAGCAGCTTTTCGGTCGCACGCGAGACCCAGTACTTC. Filled out from reference TRBV5-1 and TRBJ2-5, the complete variable domain reads KAGVTQTPRYLIKTRGQQVTLSCSPISGHRSVSWYQQTPGQGLQFLFEYFSETQRNKGNFPGRFSGRQFSNSRSEMNVSTLELGDSALYLCASSFSVARETQYFGPGTRLLVL.

This clonotype occurred many times. The chain recombines TRBV5-1 with TRBJ2-7; D might be TRBD1 or TRBD2, each matching 7 bases. V lost 7 bases and J lost 4, with 21 bases in between. Germline-derived CDR1 and CDR2 are SGHRS and YFSETQ. This CDR3 has 15 residues. This CDR3 reads CASGRRQGGRYEQYF. In DNA, the CDR3 is TGCGCCAGCGGACGGCGACAGGGAGGGCGATACGAGCAGTACTTC.

This clonotype was counted many times. The chain combines TRBV11-1 with TRBJ1-5; 7 bases match TRBD1. The CDR3 contains 16 residues. Germline CDR1 is SGHAT and CDR2 is FQDESV (reference sequence). Losses at the gene ends were 4 bases for V and 1 base for J; bases not matched to a gene: 7. CDR3 DNA: TGTGCCAGCAGCTCTCTACGACAGGGAAGCAATCAGCCCCAGCATTTT. Encoded protein: CASSSLRQGSNQPQHF.

This clonotype was seen many times. V usage is TRBV27 and J usage is TRBJ2-7; 9 nucleotides line up with TRBD2. V trimming: 0 bases; J trimming: 0 bases; junction bases outside the gene matches: 0. This CDR3 spans 15 amino acids. Germline V CDR1 and CDR2: MNHEY, SMNVEV (reference sequence). The CDR3: CASSLSSGGSYEQYF. The CDR3 nucleotides read TGTGCCAGCAGTTTATCTAGCGGGGGCTCCTACGAGCAGTACTTC.

This clonotype was recorded many times. The rearrangement joins TRBV12-3 or TRBV12-4 to TRBJ2-5; D could derive from TRBD1 or TRBD2 (5 bases each). The V and J ends lost 3 bases and 7 bases respectively, with 6 bases between them. CDR3 size: 11 residues. CDR3 DNA sequence: TGTGCCAGCAGTTTTGGGGGGACCCAGTACTTC. Translating gives CASSFGGTQYF.

The chain employs TRBV20-1 and TRBJ1-5; 8 bases are a match to TRBD1. The trim removed 4 bases at V and 6 bases at J, leaving 8 bases unmatched. Per the germline V gene, CDR1 is DFQATT and CDR2 is SNEGSKA (reference sequence). This CDR3 contains 14 residues. CDR3 in amino acids: CSAKPDRGVQPQHF. DNA for the CDR3: TGCAGTGCTAAGCCCGACAGGGGAGTTCAGCCCCAGCATTTT.

This clonotype was seen a handful of times. This chain joins TRBV7-9 and TRBJ1-5; possibly TRBD1 for D (5 bases). Germline V gives CDR1 SEHNR, CDR2 FQNEAQ (reference sequence). The V end lost 3 bases, the J end lost 7 bases, and 13 bases lay between the germline ends. This CDR3 has 14 amino acids. CDR3: CASSFSGIGQPQHF. For the CDR3, the DNA is TGTGCCAGCAGCTTTTCAGGGATCGGGCAGCCCCAGCATTTT.

This clonotype was recorded at least ten times. The DNA of the CDR3 is TGTGCCAGTCACCAGGGGGGACAAGAGACCCAGTACTTC. This gives the protein CASHQGGQETQYF. V gene TRBV28 combines with J gene TRBJ2-5; TRBD1 might be the D (7 bases). Trimming shortened V by 9 bases and J by 2 bases, and 13 bases separated the two germline ends. The CDR3 covers 13 residues. The germline CDR1 and CDR2 sequences are MDHEN and SYDVKM.

This clonotype was detected ten times or more. V and J are TRBV28 and TRBJ1-1; a possible D gene is TRBD1 (6 bases). The CDR3 runs 12 residues. The germline V gene has CDR1 MDHEN and CDR2 SYDVKM. Trimming took 10 bases from V and 2 from J, leaving 11 bases between them. The CDR3 here is CAIRGPNTEAFF. The CDR3 DNA is TGTGCCATTCGGGGGCCAAACACTGAAGCTTTCTTT.

This clonotype came up a few times. The chain joins TRBV5-4 to TRBJ2-7, with a possible D match to TRBD1 (5 bases). CDR3 size: 12 residues. Per the germline V gene, CDR1 is SGHNT and CDR2 is YYREEE (reference sequence). The CDR3 region is CASQGNSYEQYF. CDR3 bases: TGTGCTTCGCAGGGAAACTCCTACGAGCAGTACTTC.

Many counts were recorded for this clonotype. The chain is built from TRBV7-2 and TRBJ2-5; D remains ambiguous. Per the germline V gene, CDR1 is SGHTA and CDR2 is FQGNSA. CDR3 length: 12 amino acids. V lost 5 bases, J lost 5 bases, and 9 bases lay in between. The CDR3 nucleotides read TGTGCCAGCAGCCCACAGCCGGAGACCCAGTACTTC. Translation gives CASSPQPETQYF.

This clonotype was seen many times. J is TRBJ1-2 and V is TRBV27, with D tentatively TRBD1 (6 bases). V dropped 5 bases and J dropped 2 bases, with 15 bases sitting between them. The CDR3 extends over 15 amino acids. CDR1 is MNHEY and CDR2 is SMNVEV in the germline V gene (reference sequence). The DNA of the CDR3 is TGTGCCAGCAGTCGACAGGCAGGGGTCAACTATGGCTACACCTTC. Translation: CASSRQAGVNYGYTF.

In this sample, this clonotype turned up many times. CDR3: CASILAGSTGELFF. CDR3 coding DNA: TGTGCCAGCATTTTAGCGGGCTCCACCGGGGAGCTGTTTTTT. This chain joins TRBV6-5 and TRBJ2-2; the match to TRBD2 covers 7 bases. The CDR3 has 14 residues. V lost 7 bases to trimming and J lost 4 bases; unmatched junction nucleotides: 6. The germline V gene has CDR1 MNHEY and CDR2 SVGAGI.

This clonotype occurred many times. This chain connects TRBV27 to TRBJ1-2; tentatively, D is TRBD1 (6 bases). Trimming took off 6 bases at V and 3 bases at J, with 14 bases between the two ends. The germline V gene encodes CDR1 MNHEY and CDR2 SMNVEV (reference sequence). CDR3 length: 14 amino acids. The CDR3 DNA sequence: TGTGCCAGCAGCCCCCACAGGGATGACTATGGCTACACCTTC. Encoded protein: CASSPHRDDYGYTF.

This clonotype was observed many times. J is TRBJ1-2 and V is TRBV2; D remains ambiguous. The V end was cut by 1 base, the J end by 7 bases, with 7 bases between. Germline CDR1 reads SNHLY; CDR2 reads FYNNEI. This CDR3 spans 12 amino acids. CDR3 in amino acids: CASSEVDGGYTF. The CDR3 DNA is TGTGCCAGCAGTGAAGTCGATGGTGGCTACACCTTC.

The chain employs TRBV6-1 and TRBJ1-1; D gene uncertain. V was clipped by 7 bases and J by 9 bases, with 15 bases between them. Germline-derived CDR1 and CDR2 are MNHNS and SASEGT. This CDR3 is 12 amino acids long. The CDR3 DNA reads as TGTGCCAGCATCGGGCCGAGGGTGCAAGCTTTCTTT. Residues: CASIGPRVQAFF.

This clonotype appeared many times. The chain couples TRBV28 to TRBJ1-2; the match to TRBD1 covers 8 bases. V lost 6 bases, J lost 7 bases, and 7 bases stayed unmatched. Germline V gene data show CDR1 as MDHEN and CDR2 as SYDVKM. The CDR3 spans 13 residues. Here the CDR3 DNA reads TGTGCCAGCAGGACAGACAGGGGAGTTGGCTACACCTTC. Translating it yields CASRTDRGVGYTF.

This clonotype was seen many times. The chain has TRBV6-5 and TRBJ2-5, with D perhaps matching TRBD1 (6 bases). The V and J ends lost 4 bases and 9 bases respectively, with 15 bases between them. This CDR3 has 13 residues. The germline V gene has CDR1 MNHEY and CDR2 SVGAGI. CDR3 sequence reads: CASSSTGPRAQYF. The CDR3 region has the DNA TGTGCCAGCAGTTCGACAGGTCCCCGGGCCCAGTACTTC.

This clonotype has only a few counts. The chain is built from TRBV18 and TRBJ1-5; D is ambiguous. The CDR3 extends over 14 amino acids. V shed 4 bases and J shed 2 bases, with 9 bases lying between them. The germline CDR1 and CDR2 sequences are KGHSH and LQKENI. The CDR3: CASSRSGGNQPQHF. DNA of the CDR3: TGTGCCAGCTCACGCTCCGGAGGCAATCAGCCCCAGCATTTT.

At least ten counts were recorded for this clonotype. The V call is TRBV7-6, the J call TRBJ2-2, with 9 bases lining up with TRBD2. The ends lost 4 bases at V and 6 bases at J; junction bases unmatched: 9. The CDR3 covers 16 residues. From germline, CDR1 is SGHVS and CDR2 FNYEAQ. The CDR3 reads CASSSPSGEGPGELFF. The CDR3 DNA sequence: TGTGCCAGCAGCTCCCCTAGCGGGGAGGGTCCCGGGGAGCTGTTTTTT.

Worth noting for this clonotype: This may come from a read error, since a much larger clone is one base off. The CDR3 DNA reads as TGCGCCAGCAGCTTGGTGCCTAGCGATGGATTCTACGAGCAGTACTTC. It codes for CASSLVPSDGFYEQYF. This rearrangement joins TRBV5-1 to TRBJ2-7, with D possibly matching TRBD2 (6 bases). Per the germline V gene, CDR1 is SGHRS and CDR2 is YFSETQ. V was trimmed by 0 bases and J by 3 bases, leaving 16 bases between them. The CDR3 length is 16 residues. The variable domain in full, completed from reference TRBV5-1 and TRBJ2-7, reads KAGVTQTPRYLIKTRGQQVTLSCSPISGHRSVSWYQQTPGQGLQFLFEYFSETQRNKGNFPGRFSGRQFSNSRSEMNVSTLELGDSALYLCASSLVPSDGFYEQYFGPGTRLTVT.

This clonotype showed up just a few times. The chain combines TRBV6-1 with TRBJ2-7; possibly TRBD2 for D (5 bases). Germline-derived CDR1 and CDR2 are MNHNS and SASEGT. V dropped 1 base and J dropped 5 bases, with 15 bases sitting between them. CDR3 size: 15 residues. CDR3 sequence (DNA): TGTGCCAGCAGTGAAGGTGAGGGAGCCGGCCACGAGCAGTACTTC. This translates into CASSEGEGAGHEQYF.

There are many counts of this clonotype. J is TRBJ1-1 and V is TRBV6-2 or TRBV6-3; TRBD1 aligns across 7 bases. This CDR3 is built from 15 residues. Germline V gives CDR1 MNHEY, CDR2 SVGEGT. V trimming: 2 bases; J trimming: 11 bases; junction bases outside the gene matches: 14. CDR3 region: CASSYPSRDSFRAFF. The CDR3, as DNA: TGTGCCAGCAGTTACCCGTCCCGGGACAGCTTTCGGGCTTTCTTT.

The sample holds many counts of this clonotype. V usage is TRBV11-2 and J usage is TRBJ2-7; 9 bases line up with TRBD2. CDR3 length: 16 amino acids. Germline CDR1 SGHAT, CDR2 FQNNGV. V lost 4 bases to trimming and J lost 5 bases; unmatched junction nucleotides: 12. Written as DNA, the CDR3 is TGTGCCAGCAGCTCGACCTTAGCGGGAGTTCCCAACGAGCAGTACTTC. Its translation: CASSSTLAGVPNEQYF. The full variable domain, in which reference TRBV11-2 and TRBJ2-7 provide the parts outside the CDR3, is EAGVAQSPRYKIIEKRQSVAFWCNPISGHATLYWYQQILGQGPKLLIQFQNNGVVDDSQLPKDRFSAERLKGVDSTLKIQPAKLEDSAVYLCASSSTLAGVPNEQYFGPGTRLTVT.

The table lists this clonotype with many counts. This chain links TRBV5-5 with TRBJ1-2; possibly TRBD1 for D (5 bases). CDR1 is SGHKS, CDR2 YYEKEE, per germline (reference sequence). V was clipped by 1 base and J by 6 bases, with 16 bases between them. This CDR3 comprises 15 residues. CDR3 in DNA: TGTGCCAGCAGCTTGTTGATTGGGGCGCAAGATGGCTACACCTTC. Amino acid sequence: CASSLLIGAQDGYTF. The full variable domain, in which reference TRBV5-5 and TRBJ1-2 provide the parts outside the CDR3, is DAGVTQSPTHLIKTRGQQVTLRCSPISGHKSVSWYQQVLGQGPQFIFQYYEKEERGRGNFPDRFSARQFPNYSSELNVNALLLGDSALYLCASSLLIGAQDGYTFGSGTRLTVV.

This clonotype was seen at least ten times. CDR3 protein: CASSFSRADTGELFF. CDR3 nucleotide sequence: TGTGCCAGCAGTTTTAGCAGGGCCGACACCGGGGAGCTGTTTTTT. V is TRBV27 and J is TRBJ2-2, with D possibly being TRBD1 (5 bases). The CDR3 is 15 residues long. Germline V CDR1 and CDR2: MNHEY, SMNVEV (reference sequence). The V and J ends lost 3 bases and 3 bases respectively, with 11 bases between them.

This clonotype was found many times. The chain couples TRBV7-2 to TRBJ2-7; D call uncertain. V was trimmed by 5 bases and J by 5 bases, leaving 16 bases between them. This CDR3 is 14 amino acids long. Germline CDR1 and CDR2: SGHTA and FQGNSA. This chain's CDR3 is CASSLEHQLDEQYF. CDR3 bases: TGTGCCAGCAGCCTAGAACACCAATTAGACGAGCAGTACTTC.

This clonotype has ten or more counts. A much larger clone is a single base away; this may be a read error. The chain recombines TRBV27 with TRBJ2-7; 8 bases match TRBD1. The germline CDR1 and CDR2 sequences are MNHEY and SMNVEV (reference sequence). The CDR3 has 15 amino acids. The chain's CDR3 is CASSLKKDRVYERYF. The CDR3, as DNA: TGTGCCAGCAGCCTCAAGAAGGACAGGGTGTACGAGCGGTACTTC.

This clonotype has at least ten counts. This rearrangement joins TRBV29-1 to TRBJ1-2, with 8 bases that match TRBD1. CDR1 SQVTM and CDR2 ANQGSEA come from the germline V gene. This CDR3 has 12 amino acids. The J segment lost 7 bases and the V segment lost 8 bases, leaving 9 bases of the junction unmatched. CDR3: CSTTDRVPGYTF. The CDR3, as DNA: TGCAGCACCACGGACAGGGTACCTGGCTACACCTTC.